Described below is a single T cell receptor beta chain sequence and its context. The clone's antigen remains unknown. The record has no base qualities; no much larger clone is one base away. From a lookup of the germline V gene, CDR1 and CDR2 are MNHEY and SVGAGI. Trimming removed 4 bases from V and 0 bases from J; the gene matches leave 6 bases unexplained. The cysteine opens and the phenylalanine closes a CDR3 of 15 amino acids. Only CDR3 DNA remains: 45 bases, in frame from the first base. Donors were healthy HIV-negative adults with no recently reported acute infections or vaccinations. All donors were Caucasian adults living in Nashville, Tennessee, USA. CD4+ T cells were enriched by magnetic negative selection, after which naive cells were positively selected on CD45RA and the negative fraction was taken as the memory subset. Blood was collected by leukapheresis, and PBMCs were isolated by Ficoll-Histopaque density gradient centrifugation and then cryopreserved in liquid nitrogen vapor phase. Analytical flow cytometry was used to check the purity and quantity of every magnetically sorted T cell population. Genomic DNA was isolated from every sorted fraction and measured by UV absorbance on a Nanodrop 2000c.

The record originates from a study of shared clonotypes between healthy human individuals (TCRdb year 2020). With regard to the full study: The cohort included three men and two women between 18 and 49 years of age. Between about 0.85 and 10 billion PBMCs per donor were obtained by leukapheresis. Libraries were prepared and TCR repertoires were sequenced by different laboratories using diverse techniques, in order to increase sequencing depth and limit assay-specific biases. To estimate repertoire size and how much clonotype sharing occurs between individuals, the study deeply sequenced the blood TCR repertoires of five healthy adults. For each donor, three plates each were used for CD4 naive and CD4 memory, two plates were used for CD8 naive, and one plate was used for CD8 memory.

General conclusions and limits of the study: Only blood was sampled, and tissue TCR repertoires likely differ from those in blood. Higher generation probabilities were observed for clonotypes shared by all four sorted-subset donors than for non-shared clonotypes. The genetic and exposure-history diversity represented was limited by the small number of donors. Naive subsets generally had larger estimated clonotype richness than memory subsets did. Incomplete sequencing was indicated by rarefaction of sorted-subset datasets, despite the large sequencing depth. Based on pairwise subsampling, the degree of clonotype sharing among donors was expected to be affected by sequencing depth. When a handful of donors were compared, the shared fraction of clonotypes was about 5.2% for naive CD4, approximately 3.5% for naive CD8, 2.3% for memory CD4, and around 0.37% for memory CD8.

TCR CDR3 regions were amplified from genomic DNA by multiplex PCR using the deep immunoSEQ assay. Extracted genomic DNA from each cell subset was spread evenly across all wells of several immunoSEQ 96-well plates, with each plate serving as a replicate. For sorted subsets, each replicate PCR was loaded with 200 ng genomic DNA, equivalent to about 30,000 T cell genomes. The purified libraries were quantified using a Qubit 3.0 fluorometer, sized with a Bioanalyzer 2100, and then quantified again using the KAPA Library Quantification kit. Each immunoSEQ 96-well plate was sequenced on its own single-read 150-cycle Illumina NextSeq 550 flow cell. On the study's bioinformatics: Because the immunoSEQ output included only junctional sequences and no quality scores, the filtering could not be the same as the filtering used for full-length reads. Sequences were annotated with PyIR, a Python wrapper for IgBLAST v1.9, using IMGT germline references to assign V/J genes and CDR3. Reads were filtered out if the reads had weak V/J assignments (E-value above 1e-6), no CDR3, stop codons, out-of-frame junctions, or ambiguous translated residues. A V3J clonotype was defined by an identical inferred V gene, J gene, and CDR3 amino acid sequence. To compute the percentage overlap between repertoires, the number of shared unique clonotypes was divided by the size of the smaller repertoire. Richness of each repertoire was evaluated using RTK rarefaction, the Chao1 estimator, and Recon v2.1 estimates of unobserved clonotypes. OLGA was used to compute generation probabilities for all TCRbeta clonotypes that the gDNA method yielded from a handful of donors. TCRdb limited this immuneACCESS table to in-frame rearrangements with V and J called. A share of clones is missing; checked studies link under half to unresolved V genes, and the rest is unexplained. V, J and clone size are taken as reported in that table, and D and trimming were inferred from the DNA itself. The table for this sample lists around 2.1 million clones; roughly 95% of them were counted only once. The ten biggest clones cover 0.1% to 0.15% of the sample.

The chain employs TRBV6-5 and TRBJ2-7; 7 bases in between match TRBD2. This clonotype was obtained from a man aged 18 to 35 in good health. Sequenced material: naive CD4+ T cells sorted from blood. The meaning of the sample's cell subset or site label: CD45RA+ positively selected. CDR3 sequence: CASSFSGRSSYEQYF. The DNA is as follows: TGTGCCAGCAGTTTTAGCGGGCGAAGCTCCTACGAGCAGTACTTC.